This passage covers 28 T cell receptor beta chains from one sample sequenced in a study of cytomegalovirus exposure and HLA in healthy donors. In the PCR, 60 Vbeta and 13 Jbeta primers were used. Generated by immunoSEQ multiplex PCR, the TCRdb table keeps only in-frame clones and is missing some. The sample has approximately 110,000 clones, approximately 70% seen once; the top ten hold approximately 10%. Source material: PBMCs. The source is a man aged 35 to 55 in good health and CMV-seropositive.

This chain connects TRBV19 to TRBJ1-3; 7 bases fit TRBD1. The V segment lost 7 bases and the J segment 3 bases; nucleotides outside the gene matches: 12. This CDR3 comprises 16 residues. Germline V gives CDR1 LNHDA, CDR2 SQIVND (reference sequence). CDR3 protein: CASTTNRGTGGNTIYF. DNA of the CDR3: TGTGCCAGTACCACGAACAGGGGAACAGGTGGAAACACCATATATTTT.

This clone showed up just a few times. The CDR3 reads CAWSQGVDEKLFF. In DNA form, the CDR3 reads TGTGCCTGGAGCCAGGGTGTTGATGAAAAACTGTTTTTT. The chain employs TRBV30 and TRBJ1-4; maybe TRBD1 (5 bases). The CDR3 is made up of 13 amino acids. Germline V gene sequence: CDR1 GTSNPN, CDR2 SVGIG (reference sequence). Deletions cut 3 bases from V and 6 bases from J, with 11 bases between. Together with reference TRBV30 and TRBJ1-4, the CDR3 gives the full variable domain: SQTIHQWPATLVQPVGSPLSLECTVEGTSNPNLYWYRQAAGRGLQLLFYSVGIGQISSEVPQNLSASRPQDRQFILSSKKLLLSDSGFYLCAWSQGVDEKLFFGSGTQLSVL.

The chain uses TRBV18 and TRBJ2-6; D gene uncertain. CDR1 is KGHSH, CDR2 LQKENI, per germline. V lost 8 bases and J 4 bases, leaving 18 bases between the germline ends. This CDR3 contains 16 residues. CDR3 in amino acids: CASTNIHLAGANVLTF. The CDR3 DNA sequence: TGTGCCAGCACGAATATACACCTTGCAGGGGCCAACGTCCTGACTTTC.

In its sample, this clone was seen a few times. The genes are TRBV7-9 and TRBJ2-7; TRBD2 is a possible D gene (6 bases). This CDR3 has 15 residues. V was trimmed by 2 bases and J by 3 bases, leaving 14 bases between them. Germline lookup yields CDR1 SEHNR and CDR2 FQNEAQ (reference sequence). Here the CDR3 DNA reads TGTGCCAGCAGCTTAATGGCGGGACCCATCTACGAGCAGTACTTC. Translated: CASSLMAGPIYEQYF.

This clone occurred a few times. V and J are TRBV10-3 and TRBJ1-1; a weak D match, TRBD1 (6 bases). This CDR3 has 13 residues. The germline V gene encodes CDR1 ENHRY and CDR2 SYGVKD. V was trimmed by 6 bases and J by 0 bases, leaving 8 bases between them. In DNA form, the CDR3 reads TGTGCCATCAGACGGGACATGAACACTGAAGCTTTCTTT. This codes for CAIRRDMNTEAFF.

The rearrangement uses TRBV6-1 and TRBJ1-5; the match to TRBD1 covers 10 bases. Germline V gene lookup returns CDR1 MNHNS and CDR2 SASEGT. The CDR3 length is 13 residues. Unmatched junction bases numbered 2, after V lost 7 bases and J lost 5 bases. CDR3 in amino acids: CASMGTGDQPQHF. CDR3 nucleotides: TGTGCCAGCATGGGGACAGGGGATCAGCCCCAGCATTTT.

The chain joins TRBV9 to TRBJ2-1, with 9 nucleotides matching TRBD2. The CDR3 spans 15 residues. Trimming cost V 3 bases and J 3 bases; bases outside gene matches: 4. Germline V gives CDR1 SGDLS, CDR2 YYNGEE. The CDR3 sequence: CASSGRTSVYNEQFF. Written as DNA, the CDR3 is TGTGCCAGCAGCGGGAGGACTAGCGTCTACAATGAGCAGTTCTTC.

J is TRBJ1-5 and V is TRBV5-5, with unresolved D. Between the trimmed V and J ends, which lost 2 bases and 6 bases, there was a span of 15 bases. There are 15 residues in the CDR3. Per the germline V gene, CDR1 is SGHKS and CDR2 is YYEKEE (reference sequence). CDR3 nucleotide sequence: TGTGCCAGCAGCTTAGGCGGTGGCCTTGGTCAGCCCCAGCATTTT. It translates to CASSLGGGLGQPQHF.

This clone turned up a few times. CDR3 sequence reads: CASSPGWTGGDGNTEAFF. The CDR3 bases are TGTGCCAGCAGCCCAGGGTGGACAGGGGGCGATGGGAACACTGAAGCTTTCTTT. The chain employs TRBV9 and TRBJ1-1; 11 bases are shared with TRBD1. V shed 4 bases, J shed 1 base, and the junction held 12 bases outside the gene matches. The CDR3 is 18 residues long. The germline V gene encodes CDR1 SGDLS and CDR2 YYNGEE.

The rearrangement uses TRBV7-3 and TRBJ2-1, with 9 bases that match TRBD2. The CDR3 is made up of 19 amino acids. Germline lookup yields CDR1 SGHTA and CDR2 FQGTGA. Germline trimming cut 4 bases from V and 0 bases from J; bases unmatched to any gene: 13. DNA of the CDR3: TGTGCCAGCAGCTCCGAGTATCAGACTAGCGGTTACTCCTACAATGAGCAGTTCTTC. It is translated as CASSSEYQTSGYSYNEQFF.

J is TRBJ1-2 and V is TRBV7-8; D ambiguous. The V end lost 1 base, the J end lost 7 bases, and 16 bases lay between the germline ends. Germline V gives CDR1 SGHVS, CDR2 FQNEAQ. The CDR3 loop spans 15 amino acids. CDR3 amino acids: CASSLEFTAESGYTF. In DNA form, the CDR3 reads TGTGCCAGCAGCTTAGAGTTTACGGCGGAATCTGGCTACACCTTC.

V and J are TRBV10-2 and TRBJ2-1, with TRBD1 matching 10 bases. The CDR3 contains 12 residues. Germline V gene sequence: CDR1 WSHSY, CDR2 SAAADI. Trimming took 10 bases from V and 9 from J; bases not matched to a gene: 6. For the CDR3, the DNA is TGCGCCACCTCGACAGGGGGCAGTGAGCAGTTCTTC. As protein: CATSTGGSEQFF.

The chain has TRBV30 and TRBJ2-7; possibly TRBD2 for D (5 bases). V was clipped by 1 base and J by 0 bases, with 13 bases between them. This CDR3 has 15 residues. Germline CDR1 is GTSNPN and CDR2 is SVGIG (reference sequence). Here the CDR3 reads CAWSGAVGSSYEQYF. The CDR3, as DNA: TGTGCCTGGAGTGGAGCGGTGGGCAGCTCCTACGAGCAGTACTTC.

The chain is built from TRBV18 and TRBJ2-5; D possibly corresponds to TRBD2 (6 bases). CDR3 length: 15 residues. The germline V gene has CDR1 KGHSH and CDR2 LQKENI. The V gene lost 3 bases and the J gene lost 5 bases, with 16 bases spanning the gap. This CDR3 is CASSPTGDEWETQYF. The CDR3 DNA reads as TGTGCCAGCTCACCGACGGGGGACGAGTGGGAGACCCAGTACTTC.

In its sample, this clone was seen once. The chain recombines TRBV9 with TRBJ2-5, with 10 bases aligning to TRBD2. V lost 0 bases to trimming and J lost 4 bases; unmatched junction nucleotides: 3. This CDR3 has 15 residues. CDR1 SGDLS and CDR2 YYNGEE come from the germline V gene. CDR3 protein: CASSVVGTSAETQYF. The DNA of the CDR3 is TGTGCCAGCAGCGTAGTAGGGACTAGCGCAGAGACCCAGTACTTC.

This sequence joins TRBV6-1 and TRBJ2-3; a weak D match, TRBD1 (6 bases). Trimming stripped 1 base from V and 5 bases from J, with 13 bases between. CDR1 and CDR2 (germline): MNHNS, SASEGT. CDR3 length equals 15 residues. The DNA of the CDR3 is TGTGCCAGCAGTGAAGAAGACAGGCTAGGAGATACGCAGTATTTT. Translating it yields CASSEEDRLGDTQYF.

The chain carries TRBV6-1 and TRBJ2-7, with 9 bases matching TRBD1. This CDR3 contains 18 residues. V lost 3 bases to trimming and J lost 0 bases; unmatched junction nucleotides: 12. The germline V gene encodes CDR1 MNHNS and CDR2 SASEGT. In nucleotides, the CDR3 is TGTGCCAGCAGTGATATGATGGGGCCGGGACAGGGCTCCTACGAGCAGTACTTC. As protein: CASSDMMGPGQGSYEQYF.

J is TRBJ1-1 and V is TRBV27; 8 positions agree with TRBD1. After removal of 6 bases from V and 4 bases from J, the junction contained 7 bases not matched to a gene. This CDR3 spans 14 amino acids. The germline CDR1 and CDR2 sequences are MNHEY and SMNVEV (reference sequence). The DNA of the CDR3 is TGTGCCAGCAGCCGACAGGGGAGTAGCACTGAAGCTTTCTTT. Translation: CASSRQGSSTEAFF.

The chain combines TRBV11-2 with TRBJ2-7; TRBD1 matches at 8 bases. Per germline, CDR1 SGHAT and CDR2 FQNNGV. The J segment lost 1 base and the V segment lost 1 base, leaving 3 bases of the junction unmatched. This CDR3 region has 15 residues. The CDR3 here is CASSLGQGRSYEQYF. CDR3 nucleotide sequence: TGTGCCAGCAGCTTAGGACAGGGGCGATCCTACGAGCAGTACTTC.

CDR3 DNA sequence: TGTGCCAGCAGCTTAGCAGGGGCTGGTGAGACCCAGTACTTC. Amino acid sequence: CASSLAGAGETQYF. The rearrangement joins TRBV7-7 to TRBJ2-5, with a weak D call TRBD1 (5 bases). Germline CDR1 reads SSHAT; CDR2 reads FNYEAQ (reference sequence). There are 14 residues in the CDR3. Trimming pared 0 bases from V and 5 bases from J, leaving 10 bases between. The entire variable domain, with the rest obtained from reference TRBV7-7 and TRBJ2-5, is as follows: GAGVSQSPRYKVTKRGQDVTLRCDPISSHATLYWYQQALGQGPEFLTYFNYEAQPDKSGLPSDRFSAERPEGSISTLTIQRTEQRDSAMYRCASSLAGAGETQYFGPGTRLLVL.

This rearrangement joins TRBV5-1 to TRBJ2-7, with 7 bases aligning to TRBD1. After removal of 4 bases from V and 0 bases from J, the junction contained 4 bases not matched to a gene. Germline loops: CDR1 SGHRS, CDR2 YFSETQ. This CDR3 spans 14 amino acids. CDR3 nucleotide sequence: TGCGCCAGCAGCCTAGGGACAGTCTCCTACGAGCAGTACTTC. This encodes CASSLGTVSYEQYF.

The chain uses TRBV7-3 and TRBJ2-1, with 8 nucleotides matching TRBD2. Germline V gene lookup returns CDR1 SGHTA and CDR2 FQGTGA. The J segment lost 3 bases and the V segment lost 5 bases, leaving 6 bases of the junction unmatched. CDR3 length: 15 amino acids. Here the CDR3 DNA reads TGTGCCAGCAGCGTCAGCGGGAGAGACTACAATGAGCAGTTCTTC. Translation gives CASSVSGRDYNEQFF.

V and J are TRBV29-1 and TRBJ2-2; perhaps TRBD2 as D (5 bases). The CDR3 loop spans 11 amino acids. In germline, CDR1 is SQVTM, CDR2 ANQGSEA. V gave up 6 bases and J gave up 6 bases, with 8 bases separating them. The CDR3 DNA is TGCAGCGTCCCCGGGGCCGGGGAGCTGTTTTTT. Encoded protein: CSVPGAGELFF.

The chain employs TRBV27 and TRBJ1-1, with TRBD1 matching over 7 bases. There are 14 residues in the CDR3. V trimming: 2 bases; J trimming: 7 bases; junction bases outside the gene matches: 7. In germline, CDR1 is MNHEY, CDR2 SMNVEV (reference sequence). The CDR3 reads CASSLIGGSGEAFF. In DNA form, the CDR3 reads TGTGCCAGCAGTTTAATAGGGGGCTCGGGTGAAGCTTTCTTT.

The chain combines TRBV19 with TRBJ1-5; the D gene is possibly TRBD1 (6 bases). CDR1 is LNHDA and CDR2 is SQIVND in the germline V gene (reference sequence). V was trimmed by 4 bases and J by 1 base, leaving 14 bases between them. The CDR3 runs to 16 residues. The CDR3 loop is CASSTRGGTSNQPQHF. The CDR3 DNA reads as TGTGCCAGTAGTACCCGGGGAGGGACAAGCAATCAGCCCCAGCATTTT. The variable domain in full, with the rest retrieved from reference TRBV19 and TRBJ1-5, is DGGITQSPKYLFRKEGQNVTLSCEQNLNHDAMYWYRQDPGQGLRLIYYSQIVNDFQKGDIAEGYSVSREKKESFPLTVTSAQKNPTAFYLCASSTRGGTSNQPQHFGDGTRLSIL.

The V and J genes are TRBV2 and TRBJ2-5, with D unresolved. Germline V gene sequence: CDR1 SNHLY, CDR2 FYNNEI. Trimming pared 5 bases from V and 4 bases from J, leaving 8 bases between. The length of the CDR3 is 12 residues. The CDR3: CASSRSAETQYF. The CDR3 region has the DNA TGTGCCAGCAGTCGCAGCGCAGAGACCCAGTACTTC.

This clone was observed a single time. The rearrangement uses TRBV13 and TRBJ2-7; TRBD2 matches 11 bases. This CDR3 is built from 17 residues. The junction had 4 bases not matched to a gene; V was cut back by 0 bases and J by 0 bases. Germline V gene lookup returns CDR1 PRHDT and CDR2 FYEKMQ (reference sequence). The CDR3 loop is CASSLGPSGGLSYEQYV. In DNA form, the CDR3 reads TGTGCCAGCAGCTTAGGACCTAGCGGGGGGCTCTCCTACGAGCAGTACGTC.

The rearrangement links TRBV19 to TRBJ2-5; tentatively, D is TRBD2 (6 bases). Germline V gene sequence: CDR1 LNHDA, CDR2 SQIVND (reference sequence). The CDR3 totals 14 residues. V was clipped by 3 bases and J by 2 bases, with 10 bases between them. The chain's CDR3 is CASSIGTAQETQYF. The DNA for the CDR3 is TGTGCCAGTAGTATCGGGACTGCGCAAGAGACCCAGTACTTC.